This TCR beta chain was captured by sequencing in a study of somatic mutations in cytotoxic T cells in rheumatoid arthritis. Broader study findings: TRBV07's slight underrepresentation, observed in rheumatoid arthritis patients, lacked adjustment for multiple comparisons.

Positive magnetic bead selection separated CD4+ and CD8+ cells, and flow cytometry confirmed purity. Study processing details: Patient CD8+ clones exceeding 1% seldom corresponded to published virus-specific TCRB sequences. Assay used: immunoSEQ multiplex PCR; TCRdb lists only in-frame clones, some missing. V and J calls and clone size come straight from that table; D and trimming were deduced from the DNA. Altogether about 16,000 clones are present, approximately 80% being singletons, with the ten largest covering 15% to 20%. As concerns this clone: Antigen unknown.

The V end lost 0 bases, the J end lost 0 bases, and 6 bases lay between the germline ends. This CDR3 is built from 15 residues. CDR1 is MNHEY, CDR2 SVGAGI, per germline. The TCR sequence derives from an adult with rheumatoid arthritis. Sample: CD8+ T cells sorted from blood. The chain is built from TRBV6-5 and TRBJ1-3, with D unresolved. The CDR3 DNA reads TGTGCCAGCAGTTACTCGAGAGGCTCTGGAAACACCATATATTTT. Translated: CASSYSRGSGNTIYF.